This passage covers 23 T cell receptor beta chains from one sample sequenced in a study of cytomegalovirus exposure and HLA in healthy donors. PCR was performed using 60 Vbeta and 13 Jbeta primers. TCRdb keeps only in-frame clones here, not all; method: immunoSEQ multiplex PCR. The sample has some 94,000 clones, 70% to 80% seen once. Sequencing used PBMCs. The receptor source for this set is a man aged 35 to 55 in good health and CMV-seronegative.

This clone was seen only once. DNA for the CDR3: TGTGCCAGCAGCTTACGCGGGGGGACAAATGAGCAGTTCTTC. Translation: CASSLRGGTNEQFF. The V call is TRBV5-4, the J call TRBJ2-1; 8 nucleotides agree with TRBD2. J lost 7 bases, V lost 2 bases, and 5 bases had no gene match. CDR1 is SGHNT, CDR2 YYREEE, per germline (reference sequence). The CDR3 consists of 14 residues. Looking up the rest from reference TRBV5-4 and TRBJ2-1 gives the full variable domain: ETGVTQSPTHLIKTRGQQVTLRCSSQSGHNTVSWYQQALGQGPQFIFQYYREEENGRGNFPPRFSGLQFPNYSSELNVNALELDDSALYLCASSLRGGTNEQFFGPGTRLTVL.

The chain recombines TRBV7-3 with TRBJ1-1; D not resolved. Germline V gene sequence: CDR1 SGHTA, CDR2 FQGTGA. The germline V and J ends were trimmed by 1 base and 0 bases, with 9 bases remaining between them. The CDR3 consists of 15 residues. The CDR3 spells CASSLRRTVNTEAFF. As DNA, the CDR3 is TGTGCCAGCAGCTTAAGGAGAACGGTGAACACTGAAGCTTTCTTT.

The gene calls are TRBV7-8 and TRBJ1-1; 8 nucleotides agree with TRBD1. V was pared by 5 bases and J by 0 bases, with 8 bases of the junction left unmatched. Germline V gene sequence: CDR1 SGHVS, CDR2 FQNEAQ. CDR3 length: 16 amino acids. CDR3 amino acids: CASSTGTGKMNTEAFF. DNA for the CDR3: TGTGCCAGCAGCACCGGGACAGGCAAAATGAACACTGAAGCTTTCTTT.

V and J are TRBV6-5 and TRBJ1-2; 12 bases match TRBD1. The CDR3 is 15 amino acids. Germline V gene sequence: CDR1 MNHEY, CDR2 SVGAGI. J was trimmed by 7 bases and V by 5 bases; bases with no gene match: 8. CDR3 DNA: TGTGCCAGCAGTCCCCGGGGACAGGGGGCGCGTGGCTACACCTTC. Encoded protein: CASSPRGQGARGYTF.

This sequence joins TRBV19 and TRBJ1-1; D possibly corresponds to TRBD1 (5 bases). Per the germline V gene, CDR1 is LNHDA and CDR2 is SQIVND (reference sequence). The CDR3 is made up of 14 amino acids. V was shortened by 2 bases and J by 1 base, with 8 bases between the two germline ends. CDR3 coding DNA: TGTGCCAGTAGTATATGGCAGGGGAACACTGAAGCTTTCTTT. Translating it yields CASSIWQGNTEAFF.

The chain recombines TRBV10-3 with TRBJ2-3; 12 bases are shared with TRBD2. The germline V gene has CDR1 ENHRY and CDR2 SYGVKD. The CDR3 length is 18 residues. With 0 bases clipped from V and 9 bases from J, the junction kept 13 bases outside the gene matches. The CDR3 DNA reads as TGTGCCATCAGTGAGTCGTTGTCGGCTAGCGGGAGGGGGCGGACGCAGTATTTT. Protein product: CAISESLSASGRGRTQYF.

This sequence joins TRBV25-1 and TRBJ2-7, with 10 bases that match TRBD2. The CDR3 extends over 15 amino acids. The V gene's germline CDR1 is MGHDK and CDR2 SYGVNS. The trim removed 1 base at V and 2 bases at J, leaving 2 bases unmatched. The DNA of the CDR3 is TGTGCCAGCAGTGAATCTCTAGCGGGAGCCTACGAGCAGTACTTC. This codes for CASSESLAGAYEQYF.

This chain links TRBV7-9 with TRBJ2-3, with a tentative D call TRBD2 (6 bases). The length of the CDR3 is 16 residues. CDR1 and CDR2 (germline): SEHNR, FQNEAQ (reference sequence). The V gene lost 1 base and the J gene lost 2 bases, with 13 bases spanning the gap. The CDR3 is CASSLGSGDNTDTQYF. The CDR3 coding sequence is TGTGCCAGCAGCTTAGGTAGCGGAGACAACACAGATACGCAGTATTTT.

V is TRBV28 and J is TRBJ1-6; D remains unclear. V was pared by 6 bases and J by 6 bases, with 12 bases between. This CDR3 comprises 14 residues. The germline gives CDR1 MDHEN, CDR2 SYDVKM. The CDR3 DNA reads TGTGCCAGCAGCACAGCGGGGAGTAATTCACCCCTCCACTTT. Its protein is CASSTAGSNSPLHF.

CDR3 amino acids: CAWRPGKNNEQFF. CDR3 nucleotide sequence: TGTGCCTGGAGGCCAGGGAAAAACAATGAGCAGTTCTTC. The chain has TRBV30 and TRBJ2-1, with D perhaps matching TRBD1 (5 bases). The V gene's germline CDR1 is GTSNPN and CDR2 SVGIG (reference sequence). The V and J ends lost 3 bases and 5 bases respectively, with 11 bases between them. The CDR3 has 13 amino acids.

The rearrangement links TRBV5-1 to TRBJ2-7; 7 nucleotides align to TRBD1. V dropped 0 bases and J dropped 7; count of bases not matched to a gene: 7. Germline V CDR1 and CDR2: SGHRS, YFSETQ. The CDR3 is made up of 14 amino acids. The CDR3 reads CASSLGNRGQEQYF. The CDR3 DNA reads as TGCGCCAGCAGCTTGGGGAACAGGGGACAAGAGCAGTACTTC.

The V and J genes are TRBV7-8 and TRBJ1-6; TRBD1 matches 8 bases. Trimming at V came to 4 bases and at J to 7 bases, leaving 6 bases not matched to a gene. The length of the CDR3 is 15 residues. The germline V gene has CDR1 SGHVS and CDR2 FQNEAQ. In nucleotides, the CDR3 is TGTGCCAGCAGCTCCACAGGGGGTGGGAATTCACCCCTCCACTTT. Its translation is CASSSTGGGNSPLHF.

The V gene is TRBV29-1, the J gene TRBJ2-7; tentative D call: TRBD1 (6 bases). Trimming stripped 4 bases from V and 4 bases from J, with 11 bases between. This CDR3 has 12 residues. Germline assignment: CDR1 SQVTM and CDR2 ANQGSEA. The CDR3 region is CSVGTESYEQYF. The DNA of the CDR3 is TGCAGCGTTGGGACAGAAAGTTACGAGCAGTACTTC.

The chain has TRBV7-9 and TRBJ2-1; the match to TRBD2 covers 11 bases. Germline CDR1 reads SEHNR; CDR2 reads FQNEAQ (reference sequence). CDR3 length: 15 residues. The trim removed 5 bases at V and 7 bases at J, leaving 7 bases unmatched. The CDR3 DNA reads TGTGCCAGCAGCCAGGGACTAGCGGTTGGGAATGAGCAGTTCTTC. Encoded protein: CASSQGLAVGNEQFF.

This chain joins TRBV7-9 and TRBJ1-1; D remains unclear. The CDR3 sequence is 15 residues long. CDR1 and CDR2 from the germline V gene are SEHNR and FQNEAQ (reference sequence). V lost 5 bases and J lost 6, with 19 bases in between. The CDR3 DNA sequence: TGTGCCAGCAGCCGCCCCGGGATCACAAGGGCTGAAGCTTTCTTT. This sequence encodes CASSRPGITRAEAFF. Variable domain in full (rest from reference TRBV7-9 and TRBJ1-1): DTGVSQNPRHKITKRGQNVTFRCDPISEHNRLYWYRQTLGQGPEFLTYFQNEAQLEKSRLLSDRFSAERPKGSFSTLEIQRTEQGDSAMYLCASSRPGITRAEAFFGQGTRLTVV.

V usage is TRBV28 and J usage is TRBJ2-1, with no clear D. This CDR3 has 17 residues. V dropped 4 bases and J dropped 0 bases, with 16 bases sitting between them. Germline V gives CDR1 MDHEN, CDR2 SYDVKM. The CDR3 coding sequence is TGTGCCAGCAGTTACTCTGATACAGTTAGCTCCTACAATGAGCAGTTCTTC. Translating it yields CASSYSDTVSSYNEQFF. Supplemented by reference TRBV28 and TRBJ2-1, the full variable domain reads DVKVTQSSRYLVKRTGEKVFLECVQDMDHENMFWYRQDPGLGLRLIYFSYDVKMKEKGDIPEGYSVSREKKERFSLILESASTNQTSMYLCASSYSDTVSSYNEQFFGPGTRLTVL.

The chain is built from TRBV9 and TRBJ1-1; 9 positions match TRBD1. In germline, CDR1 is SGDLS, CDR2 YYNGEE. Losses at the gene ends were 6 bases for V and 1 base for J; bases not matched to a gene: 4. CDR3 length: 14 amino acids. CDR3 sequence: CASNLGQGNTEAFF. The CDR3 nucleotides read TGTGCCAGCAACCTGGGACAGGGGAACACTGAAGCTTTCTTT.

The rearrangement joins TRBV7-9 to TRBJ2-7; perhaps TRBD2 as D (6 bases). The ends were cut back, 7 bases at V and 3 bases at J, with 16 bases in the middle. CDR3 size: 14 residues. Germline V gives CDR1 SEHNR, CDR2 FQNEAQ (reference sequence). The CDR3 sequence is CASILSGGSYEQYF. The DNA for the CDR3 is TGTGCCAGCATCCTAAGTGGGGGGAGCTACGAGCAGTACTTC.

The V gene is TRBV6-4, the J gene TRBJ2-5, with D maybe TRBD1 (6 bases). The germline V gene encodes CDR1 MRHNA and CDR2 SNTAGT. V shed 6 bases and J shed 5 bases, with 16 bases lying between them. The CDR3 length is 14 residues. CDR3 in amino acids: CASRKDQGSETQYF. In DNA, the CDR3 is TGTGCCAGCAGGAAGGACCAGGGGTCTGAGACCCAGTACTTC.

The chain joins TRBV10-2 to TRBJ2-2, with TRBD2 as a possible D gene (5 bases). V dropped 0 bases and J dropped 6 bases, with 8 bases sitting between them. CDR1 is WSHSY and CDR2 is SAAADI in the germline V gene. CDR3 length equals 14 residues. In DNA form, the CDR3 reads TGCGCCAGCAGTGAGTCGACGAGGGCCGGGGAGCTGTTTTTT. It is translated as CASSESTRAGELFF.

This rearrangement joins TRBV7-9 to TRBJ2-1; 8 nucleotides agree with TRBD1. Germline CDR1 and CDR2: SEHNR and FQNEAQ (reference sequence). The CDR3 runs to 14 residues. The J segment lost 7 bases and the V segment lost 5 bases, leaving 7 bases of the junction unmatched. The DNA of the CDR3 is TGTGCCAGCAGCCCCGACAGGGGATTTAATGAGCAGTTCTTC. Protein product: CASSPDRGFNEQFF.

The chain couples TRBV30 to TRBJ1-3, with TRBD1 matching 8 bases. CDR3 length: 16 amino acids. The ends lost 8 bases at V and 0 bases at J; junction bases unmatched: 12. In germline, CDR1 is GTSNPN, CDR2 SVGIG (reference sequence). CDR3 DNA sequence: TGTGCCATCCTAGGAGAGACAGGGGTCTCTGGAAACACCATATATTTT. Translated: CAILGETGVSGNTIYF.

This chain uses TRBV5-1 with TRBJ2-5; TRBD1 agrees at 7 bases. The J call may be mistaken, given a closer DNA end match to TRBJ2-7. CDR3 length: 15 residues. Germline V gene sequence: CDR1 SGHRS, CDR2 YFSETQ. DNA of the CDR3: TGCGCCAGCAGCTTGGCCCCGGGACAGTCGAACGAGCAGTACTTC. It codes for CASSLAPGQSNEQYF.